A single sample gave rise to the 21 T cell receptor beta chains below, sequenced in a study of shared clonotypes between healthy human individuals. Method: immunoSEQ multiplex PCR; TCRdb's copy keeps in-frame clones and lacks some. The sample comprises some 1 million clones, around 76% of which are singletons, and 1.2% to 1.5% rests with the top ten. Specimen: memory CD4+ T cells sorted from blood. Stated subset: CD45RA-negative fraction. These receptors were taken from a man aged 18-30 years in good health.

This clone was observed a handful of times. V is TRBV30 and J is TRBJ2-5, with 13 bases aligning to TRBD2. This CDR3 is 16 amino acids long. V shed 2 bases and J 5 bases; nucleotides not matched to a gene: 8. Germline CDR1 reads GTSNPN; CDR2 reads SVGIG (reference sequence). DNA for the CDR3: TGTGCCTGGAGTCTCTCCGGGACTAGCGGGATCGAGACCCAGTACTTC. Amino acid sequence: CAWSLSGTSGIETQYF.

The chain carries TRBV6-5 and TRBJ2-1, with 8 bases fitting TRBD1. The CDR3 covers 13 residues. From germline, CDR1 is MNHEY and CDR2 SVGAGI. V lost 5 bases and J lost 8; bases outside the gene matches: 5. The CDR3 coding sequence is TGTGCCAGCAGTGTCGGGGGACAGGATGAGCAGTTCTTC. The encoded protein is CASSVGGQDEQFF.

V gene TRBV6-1 combines with J gene TRBJ2-5; weak D call: TRBD2 (6 bases). Per the germline V gene, CDR1 is MNHNS and CDR2 is SASEGT. The CDR3 extends over 14 amino acids. V was pared by 4 bases and J by 0 bases, with 9 bases between. The CDR3 here is CASSVGDYQETQYF. The CDR3 DNA reads as TGTGCCAGCAGTGTGGGGGACTACCAAGAGACCCAGTACTTC.

About this clone itself: At one boundary the junction diverges from the germline segment, which might be a read error. The chain combines TRBV5-6 with TRBJ2-7, with TRBD1 matching 7 bases. Germline V lookup: CDR1 SGHDT, CDR2 YYEEEE. The CDR3 consists of 16 residues. As DNA, the CDR3 is TGTGCCAGCAGTTGGTTCGACGAGACAGGGACCTACGAGCAGTATTTC. The encoded protein is CASSWFDETGTYEQYF.

This clone has only one observation. An end of the junction differs from the germline gene, which may be a read error. V and J are TRBV7-7 and TRBJ2-5, with 7 bases that match TRBD1. The CDR3 is 14 residues long. Per germline, CDR1 SSHAT and CDR2 FNYEAQ (reference sequence). The CDR3: CASSAGTAQETQYF. The DNA for the CDR3 is TGTGCTAGCAGCGCTGGGACAGCCCAAGAGACCCAGTACTTC.

The rearrangement uses TRBV30 and TRBJ2-3; D remains unclear. This CDR3 has 13 amino acids. Germline V gene lookup returns CDR1 GTSNPN and CDR2 SVGIG (reference sequence). This CDR3 reads CATPKESLDTQYF. The CDR3 nucleotides read TGTGCGACCCCTAAGGAGTCCTTAGATACGCAGTATTTT.

The chain uses TRBV29-1 and TRBJ1-2; TRBD1 might be the D (6 bases). This CDR3 contains 12 residues. V lost 3 bases and J lost 5, with 10 bases in between. The V gene's germline CDR1 is SQVTM and CDR2 ANQGSEA. The CDR3 loop is CSVDKGGYGYTF. The CDR3 DNA follows: TGCAGCGTTGATAAGGGGGGGTATGGCTACACCTTC.

The chain couples TRBV7-9 to TRBJ2-2; possibly TRBD1 or TRBD2 for D (5 bases each). Germline loops: CDR1 SEHNR, CDR2 FQNEAQ (reference sequence). This CDR3 has 17 residues. Trimming shortened V by 1 base and J by 1 base, and 13 bases separated the two germline ends. CDR3 amino acids: CASSLGWGTENTGELFF. In nucleotides, the CDR3 is TGTGCCAGCAGCTTAGGGTGGGGGACGGAGAACACCGGGGAGCTGTTTTTT.

J is TRBJ2-3 and V is TRBV6-6, with TRBD2 matching over 7 bases. In germline, CDR1 is MNHNY, CDR2 SVGAGI (reference sequence). This CDR3 has 12 amino acids. The J segment lost 4 bases and the V segment lost 5 bases, leaving 0 bases of the junction unmatched. The CDR3 region has the DNA TGTGCCAGCAGTCTAGCGGCAGATACGCAGTATTTT. Protein product: CASSLAADTQYF.

This chain joins TRBV19 and TRBJ1-5; 7 bases align to TRBD1. The CDR3 runs 15 residues. V dropped 6 bases and J dropped 4; count of bases not matched to a gene: 9. CDR1 is LNHDA, CDR2 SQIVND, per germline (reference sequence). The CDR3 here is CASRTFGTDNQPQHF. The CDR3 DNA reads as TGTGCCAGTAGAACCTTCGGGACAGATAATCAGCCCCAGCATTTT.

This chain uses TRBV25-1 with TRBJ2-6; D gene unclear. V was shortened by 4 bases and J by 1 base, with 17 bases between the two germline ends. The length of the CDR3 is 18 residues. Looked up from germline, CDR1 is MGHDK and CDR2 is SYGVNS. The CDR3 region is CASSGSQTTISGANVLTF. As DNA, the CDR3 is TGTGCCAGCAGTGGTAGCCAGACGACAATATCTGGGGCCAACGTCCTGACTTTC. Full variable domain (outside the CDR3, taken from reference TRBV25-1 and TRBJ2-6): EADIYQTPRYLVIGTGKKITLECSQTMGHDKMYWYQQDPGMELHLIHYSYGVNSTEKGDLSSESTVSRIRTEHFPLTLESARPSHTSQYLCASSGSQTTISGANVLTFGAGSRLTVL.

To note about this clone: The same CDR3 arises from other DNA sequences in this sample as well. The V call is TRBV5-1, the J call TRBJ2-5, with 7 bases that match TRBD2. This CDR3 is built from 15 residues. With V trimmed by 1 base and J by 2 bases, 5 bases remained unmatched. Germline-derived CDR1 and CDR2 are SGHRS and YFSETQ. CDR3 loop: CASSLRPSGQETQYF. The CDR3 DNA reads TGCGCCAGCAGCTTGAGGCCTAGCGGACAAGAGACCCAGTACTTC.

This chain connects TRBV10-3 to TRBJ2-7; 11 bases line up with TRBD2. J lost 0 bases, V lost 7 bases, and 20 bases had no gene match. The CDR3 extends over 20 amino acids. Germline V lookup: CDR1 ENHRY, CDR2 SYGVKD. CDR3 sequence: CAITPGQDSGRAVSSYEQYF. The CDR3 coding sequence is TGTGCCATCACCCCCGGACAGGATAGCGGGAGGGCCGTCAGCTCCTACGAGCAGTACTTC.

This clone has just a few counts. The V gene is TRBV30, the J gene TRBJ2-5; tentatively, D is TRBD1 (5 bases). V lost 3 bases to trimming and J lost 4 bases, with 12 bases between them. Germline V CDR1 and CDR2: GTSNPN, SVGIG (reference sequence). There are 13 residues in the CDR3. CDR3 sequence (DNA): TGTGCCTGGAGCTCTCCAAGGGGAGAGACCCAGTACTTC. Its protein product is CAWSSPRGETQYF.

The chain uses TRBV7-2 and TRBJ2-1; D is undetermined. Trimming cost V 2 bases and J 8 bases, with 10 bases left between them. The CDR3 runs 13 residues. Germline V lookup: CDR1 SGHTA, CDR2 FQGNSA. The CDR3 protein is CASSLRSFYEQFF. The CDR3 DNA is TGTGCCAGCAGCTTACGTAGCTTCTATGAGCAGTTCTTC. Supplemented by reference TRBV7-2 and TRBJ2-1, the full variable domain reads GAGVSQSPSNKVTEKGKDVELRCDPISGHTALYWYRQSLGQGLEFLIYFQGNSAPDKSGLPSDRFSAERTGGSVSTLTIQRTQQEDSAVYLCASSLRSFYEQFFGPGTRLTVL.

The chain carries TRBV7-8 and TRBJ1-4; tentatively, D is TRBD1 (6 bases). The germline V gene has CDR1 SGHVS and CDR2 FQNEAQ. The CDR3 covers 16 residues. V was trimmed by 5 bases and J by 0 bases, leaving 13 bases between them. In nucleotides, the CDR3 is TGTGCCAGCAGCAGGGGACAACTAACAACTAATGAAAAACTGTTTTTT. It codes for CASSRGQLTTNEKLFF.

The CDR3 nucleotides are TGTGCCAGCAGCGTCGGACTGACGGGCTACAATGAGCAGTTCTTC. Protein: CASSVGLTGYNEQFF. The rearrangement joins TRBV7-8 to TRBJ2-1; weak D call: TRBD2 (5 bases). The CDR3 spans 15 residues. Trimming cost V 5 bases and J 3 bases, with 14 bases left between them. CDR1 SGHVS and CDR2 FQNEAQ come from the germline V gene.

The rearrangement joins TRBV5-4 to TRBJ1-6; D perhaps matches TRBD1 (5 bases). V lost 4 bases and J lost 9, with 20 bases in between. The CDR3 covers 16 residues. CDR1 is SGHNT and CDR2 is YYREEE in the germline V gene (reference sequence). The CDR3 nucleotides are TGTGCCAGCAGCGGGGCGGGGCCAGCCGAGAGTTCACCCCTCCACTTT. It yields the protein CASSGAGPAESSPLHF.

The chain employs TRBV7-2 and TRBJ1-3, with 7 bases lining up with TRBD1. This CDR3 has 16 residues. Looked up from germline, CDR1 is SGHTA and CDR2 is FQGNSA. V shed 5 bases, J shed 0 bases, and the junction held 7 bases outside the gene matches. CDR3 protein: CASSPSGTASGNTIYF. In nucleotides, the CDR3 is TGTGCCAGCAGCCCAAGCGGGACAGCCTCTGGAAACACCATATATTTT. Supplemented by reference TRBV7-2 and TRBJ1-3, the full variable domain reads GAGVSQSPSNKVTEKGKDVELRCDPISGHTALYWYRQSLGQGLEFLIYFQGNSAPDKSGLPSDRFSAERTGGSVSTLTIQRTQQEDSAVYLCASSPSGTASGNTIYFGEGSWLTVV.

V and J are TRBV5-1 and TRBJ2-1, with a tentative D call TRBD2 (6 bases). Trimming removed 0 bases at V and 7 bases at J, with 14 bases between. Germline CDR1 SGHRS, CDR2 YFSETQ. CDR3 length: 15 amino acids. The CDR3 here is CASSLDSGPTNEQFF. DNA of the CDR3: TGCGCCAGCAGCTTGGATAGCGGTCCGACGAATGAGCAGTTCTTC.

The J gene is TRBJ2-7, the V gene TRBV11-3, with TRBD2 as a possible D gene (5 bases). V gave up 3 bases and J gave up 1 base, with 13 bases separating them. This CDR3 spans 15 amino acids. Germline CDR1 SGHNT, CDR2 YENEEA. CDR3 in amino acids: CASSLAYGESYEQYF. The CDR3 DNA is TGTGCCAGCAGCTTGGCGTACGGGGAGTCCTACGAGCAGTACTTC.